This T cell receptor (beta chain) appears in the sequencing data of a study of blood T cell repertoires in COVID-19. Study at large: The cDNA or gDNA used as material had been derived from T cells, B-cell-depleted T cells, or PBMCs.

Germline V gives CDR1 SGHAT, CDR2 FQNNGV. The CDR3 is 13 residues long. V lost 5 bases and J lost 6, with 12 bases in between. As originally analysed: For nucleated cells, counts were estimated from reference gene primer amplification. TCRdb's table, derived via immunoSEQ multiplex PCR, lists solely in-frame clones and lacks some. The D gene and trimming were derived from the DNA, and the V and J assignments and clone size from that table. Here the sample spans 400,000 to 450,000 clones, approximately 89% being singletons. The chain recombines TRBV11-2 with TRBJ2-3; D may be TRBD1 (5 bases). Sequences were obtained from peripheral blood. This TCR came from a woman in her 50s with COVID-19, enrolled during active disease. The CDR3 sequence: CASSLRKGDTQYF. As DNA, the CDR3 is TGTGCCAGCAGCCTACGGAAGGGGGATACGCAGTATTTT.